This TCR beta chain comes out of a study of T and B cells in COVID-19 patients. As for the study in general: Of 20 active-infection patients, roughly 18 carried comorbidities linked to unfavorable COVID-19 outcome.

Comments on this clonotype: The antigen remains undetermined.

Study results and caveats: Active COVID-19 showed highly clonal TRB repertoires; recovery showed diversity and richness above healthy donors.

TRB rearrangements were amplified by multiplex PCR with BIOMED2 TRB-A/B primers. TCRdb redid the calling of the multiplex PCR reads with MiXCR, one entry per CDR3 protein. The sample contains some 11,000 distinct CDR3 sequences, roughly 30% of which appear only once. Each TRB amplification used roughly 230-550 ng of genomic DNA from blood. This sequence originates from a human donor with active COVID-19. Specimen: blood.

The CDR3: CASNPATGVITEAFF. The CDR3 bases are TGTGCCAGCAACCCAGCGACAGGAGTAATCACTGAAGCTTTCTTT. The J gene is TRBJ1-1, the V gene TRBV6-2 or TRBV6-3; D is perhaps TRBD1 (6 bases). With 7 bases removed from V and 4 bases from J, the gap between germline ends came to 19 bases. Germline CDR1 reads MNHEY; CDR2 reads SVGEGT. This CDR3 has 15 residues.